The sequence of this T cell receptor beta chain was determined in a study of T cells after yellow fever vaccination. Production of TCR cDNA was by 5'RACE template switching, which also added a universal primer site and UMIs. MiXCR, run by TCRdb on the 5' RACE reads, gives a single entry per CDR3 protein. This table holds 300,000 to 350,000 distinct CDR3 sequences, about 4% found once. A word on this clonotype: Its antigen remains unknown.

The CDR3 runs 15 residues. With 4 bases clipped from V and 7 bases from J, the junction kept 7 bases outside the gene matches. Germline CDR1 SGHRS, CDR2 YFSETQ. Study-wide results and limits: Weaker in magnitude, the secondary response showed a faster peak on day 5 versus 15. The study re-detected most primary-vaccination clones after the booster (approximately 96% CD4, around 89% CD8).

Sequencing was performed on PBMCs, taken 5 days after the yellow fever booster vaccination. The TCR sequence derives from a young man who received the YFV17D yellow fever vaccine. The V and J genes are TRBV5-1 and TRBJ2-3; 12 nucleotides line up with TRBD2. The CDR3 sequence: CASSLTSGGSYTQYF. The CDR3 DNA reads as TGCGCCAGCAGCCTAACTAGCGGGGGGTCCTATACGCAGTATTTT.